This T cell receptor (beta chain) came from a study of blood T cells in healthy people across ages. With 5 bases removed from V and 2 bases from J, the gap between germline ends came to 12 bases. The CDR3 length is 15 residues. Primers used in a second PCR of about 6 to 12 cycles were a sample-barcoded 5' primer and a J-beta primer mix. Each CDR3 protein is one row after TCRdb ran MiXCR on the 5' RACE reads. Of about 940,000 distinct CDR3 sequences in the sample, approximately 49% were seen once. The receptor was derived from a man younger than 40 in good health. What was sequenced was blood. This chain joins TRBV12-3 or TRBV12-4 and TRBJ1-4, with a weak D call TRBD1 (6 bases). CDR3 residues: CASSTQGATNEKLFF. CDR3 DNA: TGTGCCAGCAGTACACAGGGCGCCACTAATGAAAAACTGTTTTTT.